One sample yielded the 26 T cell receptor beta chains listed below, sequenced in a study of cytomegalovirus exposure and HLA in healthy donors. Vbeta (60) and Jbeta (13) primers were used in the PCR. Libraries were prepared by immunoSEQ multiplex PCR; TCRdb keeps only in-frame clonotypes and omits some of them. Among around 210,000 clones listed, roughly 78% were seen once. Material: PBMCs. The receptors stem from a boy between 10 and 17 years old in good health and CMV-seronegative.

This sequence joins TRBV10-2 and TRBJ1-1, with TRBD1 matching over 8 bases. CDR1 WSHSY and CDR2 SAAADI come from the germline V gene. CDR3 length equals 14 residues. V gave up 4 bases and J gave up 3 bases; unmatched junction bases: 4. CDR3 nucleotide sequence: TGCGCCAGCAGTGTGACAGGGGCTGACACTGAAGCTTTCTTT. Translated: CASSVTGADTEAFF.

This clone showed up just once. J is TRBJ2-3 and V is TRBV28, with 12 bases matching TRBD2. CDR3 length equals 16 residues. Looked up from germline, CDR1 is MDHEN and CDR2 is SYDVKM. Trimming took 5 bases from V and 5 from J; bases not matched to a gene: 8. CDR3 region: CASSMLAGGHQDTQYF. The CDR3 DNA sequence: TGTGCCAGCAGTATGCTAGCGGGAGGGCATCAAGATACGCAGTATTTT.

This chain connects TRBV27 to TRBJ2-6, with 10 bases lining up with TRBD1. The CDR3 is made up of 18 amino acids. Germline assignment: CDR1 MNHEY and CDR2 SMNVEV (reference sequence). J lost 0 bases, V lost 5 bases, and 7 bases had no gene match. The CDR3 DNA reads TGTGCCAGCAGTGTTGACAGGGGGCGGGCCTCTGGGGCCAACGTCCTGACTTTC. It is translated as CASSVDRGRASGANVLTF.

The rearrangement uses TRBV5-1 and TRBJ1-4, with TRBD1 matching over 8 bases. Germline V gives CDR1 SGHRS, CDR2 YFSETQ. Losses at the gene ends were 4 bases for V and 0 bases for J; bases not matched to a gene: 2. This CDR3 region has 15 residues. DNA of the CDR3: TGCGCCAGCAGCAGGGACAGGTCAACTAATGAAAAACTGTTTTTT. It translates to CASSRDRSTNEKLFF.

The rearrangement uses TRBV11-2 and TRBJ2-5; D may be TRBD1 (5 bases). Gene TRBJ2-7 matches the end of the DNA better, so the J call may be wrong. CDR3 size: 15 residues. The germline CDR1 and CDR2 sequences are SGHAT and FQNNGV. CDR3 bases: TGTGCCAGCAGCGCCGTAAGGACACGACCCTACGAGCAGTACTTC. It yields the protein CASSAVRTRPYEQYF.

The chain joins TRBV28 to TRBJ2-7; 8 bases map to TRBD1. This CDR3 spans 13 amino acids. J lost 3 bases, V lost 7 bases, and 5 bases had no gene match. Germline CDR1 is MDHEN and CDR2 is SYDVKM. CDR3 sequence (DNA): TGTGCCAGCACAAGACAGGGGAGCTACGAGCAGTACTTC. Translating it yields CASTRQGSYEQYF.

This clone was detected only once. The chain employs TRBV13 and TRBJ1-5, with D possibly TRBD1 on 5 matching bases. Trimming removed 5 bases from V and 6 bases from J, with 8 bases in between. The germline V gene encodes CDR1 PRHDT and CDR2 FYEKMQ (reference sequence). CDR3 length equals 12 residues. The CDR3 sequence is CASSHQGQPQHF. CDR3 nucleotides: TGTGCCAGCAGCCACCAGGGTCAGCCCCAGCATTTT.

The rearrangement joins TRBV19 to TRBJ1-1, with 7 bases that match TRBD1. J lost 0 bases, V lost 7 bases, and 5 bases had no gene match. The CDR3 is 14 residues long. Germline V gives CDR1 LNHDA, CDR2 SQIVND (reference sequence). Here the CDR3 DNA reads TGTGCCAGTACTACGGGACAGTTGAACACTGAAGCTTTCTTT. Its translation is CASTTGQLNTEAFF.

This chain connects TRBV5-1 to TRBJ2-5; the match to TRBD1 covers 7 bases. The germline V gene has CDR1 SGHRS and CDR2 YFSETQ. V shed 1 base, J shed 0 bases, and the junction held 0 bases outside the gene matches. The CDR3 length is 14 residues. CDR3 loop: CASSLTGDQETQYF. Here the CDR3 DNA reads TGCGCCAGCAGCTTGACAGGGGACCAAGAGACCCAGTACTTC.

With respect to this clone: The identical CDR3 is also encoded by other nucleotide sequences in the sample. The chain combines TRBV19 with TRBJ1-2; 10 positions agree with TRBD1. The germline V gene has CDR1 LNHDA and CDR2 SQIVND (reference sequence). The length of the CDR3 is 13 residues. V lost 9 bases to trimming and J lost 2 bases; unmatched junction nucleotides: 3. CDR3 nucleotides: TGTGCCAGCCGGGACAGGGGAAACTATGGCTACACCTTC. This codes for CASRDRGNYGYTF.

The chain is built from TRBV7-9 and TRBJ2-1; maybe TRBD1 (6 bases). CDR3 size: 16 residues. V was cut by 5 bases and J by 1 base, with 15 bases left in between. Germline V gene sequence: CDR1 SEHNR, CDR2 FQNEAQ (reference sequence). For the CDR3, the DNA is TGTGCCAGCAGCAGACAGGTCCCTATTTCCTACAATGAGCAGTTCTTC. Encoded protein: CASSRQVPISYNEQFF. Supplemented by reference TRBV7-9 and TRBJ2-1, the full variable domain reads DTGVSQNPRHKITKRGQNVTFRCDPISEHNRLYWYRQTLGQGPEFLTYFQNEAQLEKSRLLSDRFSAERPKGSFSTLEIQRTEQGDSAMYLCASSRQVPISYNEQFFGPGTRLTVL.

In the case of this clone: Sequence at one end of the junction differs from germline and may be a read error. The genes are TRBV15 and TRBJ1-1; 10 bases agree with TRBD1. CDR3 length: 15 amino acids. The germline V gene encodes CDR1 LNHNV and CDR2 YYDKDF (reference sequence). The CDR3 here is CATSSWDRGGTEACF. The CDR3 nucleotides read TGTGCCACCAGCAGTTGGGACAGGGGAGGAACTGAAGCTTGCTTT.

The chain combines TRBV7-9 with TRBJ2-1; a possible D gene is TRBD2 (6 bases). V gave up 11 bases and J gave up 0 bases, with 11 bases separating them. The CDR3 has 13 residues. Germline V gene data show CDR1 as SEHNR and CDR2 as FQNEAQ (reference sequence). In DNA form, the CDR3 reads TGTGCCGCACGGGAGAACTCCTACAATGAGCAGTTCTTC. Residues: CAARENSYNEQFF.

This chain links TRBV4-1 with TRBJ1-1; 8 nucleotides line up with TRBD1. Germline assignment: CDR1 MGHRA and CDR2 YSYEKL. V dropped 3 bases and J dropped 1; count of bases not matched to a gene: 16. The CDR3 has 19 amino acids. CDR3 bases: TGCGCCAGCAGCCAGGTCGTAATCAGGGGGCCTCCGAGGAACACTGAAGCTTTCTTT. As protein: CASSQVVIRGPPRNTEAFF.

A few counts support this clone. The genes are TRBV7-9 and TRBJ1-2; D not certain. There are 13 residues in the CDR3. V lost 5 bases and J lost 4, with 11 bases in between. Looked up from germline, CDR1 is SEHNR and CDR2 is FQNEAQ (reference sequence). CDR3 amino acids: CASSQLQTYGYTF. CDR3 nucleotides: TGTGCCAGCAGCCAACTCCAAACCTATGGCTACACCTTC.

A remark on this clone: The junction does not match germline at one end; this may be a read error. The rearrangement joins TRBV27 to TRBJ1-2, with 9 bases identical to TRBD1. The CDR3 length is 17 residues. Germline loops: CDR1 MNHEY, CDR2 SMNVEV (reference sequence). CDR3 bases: TGTGCCAGCAGCTGGGGAATAACCACAGGGGGCTATTCCGGCTACCCCTTC. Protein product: CASSWGITTGGYSGYPF.

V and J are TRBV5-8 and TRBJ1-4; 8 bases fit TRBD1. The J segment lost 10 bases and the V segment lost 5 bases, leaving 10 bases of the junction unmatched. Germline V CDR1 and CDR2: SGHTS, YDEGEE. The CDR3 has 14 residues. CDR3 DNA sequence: TGTGCCAGCAGTTCCGGACAGGGAGGCGCAAAACTGTTTTTT. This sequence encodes CASSSGQGGAKLFF.

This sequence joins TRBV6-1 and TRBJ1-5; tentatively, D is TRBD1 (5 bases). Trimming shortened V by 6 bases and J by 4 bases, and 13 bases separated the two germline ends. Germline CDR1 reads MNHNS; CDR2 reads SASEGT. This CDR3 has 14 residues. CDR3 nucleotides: TGTGCCAGCAGAAAACAGGTTTCAAATCAGCCCCAGCATTTT. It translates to CASRKQVSNQPQHF.

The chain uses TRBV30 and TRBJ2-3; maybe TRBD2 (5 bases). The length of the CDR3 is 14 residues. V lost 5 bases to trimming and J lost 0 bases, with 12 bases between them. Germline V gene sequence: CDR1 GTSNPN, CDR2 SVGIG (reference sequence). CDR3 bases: TGTGCCTGGTCGGCCGGACTTAGCACAGATACGCAGTATTTT. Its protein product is CAWSAGLSTDTQYF.

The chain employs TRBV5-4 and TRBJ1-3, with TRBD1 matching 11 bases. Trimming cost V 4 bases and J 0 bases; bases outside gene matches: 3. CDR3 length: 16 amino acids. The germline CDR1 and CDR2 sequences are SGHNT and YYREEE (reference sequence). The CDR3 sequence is CASSRGQGDSGNTIYF. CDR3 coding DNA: TGTGCCAGCAGCCGGGGACAGGGGGACTCTGGAAACACCATATATTTT.

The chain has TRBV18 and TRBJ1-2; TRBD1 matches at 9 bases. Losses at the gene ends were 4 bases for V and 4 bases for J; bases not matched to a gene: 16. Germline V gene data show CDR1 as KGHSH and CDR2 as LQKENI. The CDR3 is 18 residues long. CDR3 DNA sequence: TGTGCCAGCTCACTGAACTGGCTTAGACAGGGGGAAGGCTATGGCTACACCTTC. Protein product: CASSLNWLRQGEGYGYTF. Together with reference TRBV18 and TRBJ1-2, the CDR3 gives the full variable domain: NAGVMQNPRHLVRRRGQEARLRCSPMKGHSHVYWYRQLPEEGLKFMVYLQKENIIDESGMPKERFSAEFPKEGPSILRIQQVVRGDSAAYFCASSLNWLRQGEGYGYTFGSGTRLTVV.

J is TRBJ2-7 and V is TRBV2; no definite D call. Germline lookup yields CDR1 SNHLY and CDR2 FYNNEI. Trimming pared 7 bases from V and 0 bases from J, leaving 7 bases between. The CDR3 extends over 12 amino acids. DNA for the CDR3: TGTGCCAGCACGGCGGACTCCTACGAGCAGTACTTC. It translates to CASTADSYEQYF.

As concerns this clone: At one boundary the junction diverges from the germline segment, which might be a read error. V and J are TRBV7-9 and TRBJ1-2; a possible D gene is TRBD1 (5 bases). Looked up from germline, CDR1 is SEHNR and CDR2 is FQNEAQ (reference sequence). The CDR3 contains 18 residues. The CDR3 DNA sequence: TGTTCCAGCAGCTTAGCTCCTTATAGACAGCCATCATATGGAGGCTACACCTTC. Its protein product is CSSSLAPYRQPSYGGYTF.

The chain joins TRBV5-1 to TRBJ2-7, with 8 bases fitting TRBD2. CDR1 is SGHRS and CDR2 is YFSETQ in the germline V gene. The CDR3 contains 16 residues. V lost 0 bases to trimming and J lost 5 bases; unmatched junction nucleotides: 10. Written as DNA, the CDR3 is TGCGCCAGCAGCTTGGCCTTAGCGGGGAGATCCGACGAGCAGTACTTC. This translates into CASSLALAGRSDEQYF.

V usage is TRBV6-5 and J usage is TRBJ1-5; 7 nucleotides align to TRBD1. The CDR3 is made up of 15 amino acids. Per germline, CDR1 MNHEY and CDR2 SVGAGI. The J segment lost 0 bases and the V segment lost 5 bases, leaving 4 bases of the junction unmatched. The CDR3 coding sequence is TGTGCCAGCAGTGGGGACAGAGATAGCAATCAGCCCCAGCATTTT. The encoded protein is CASSGDRDSNQPQHF.

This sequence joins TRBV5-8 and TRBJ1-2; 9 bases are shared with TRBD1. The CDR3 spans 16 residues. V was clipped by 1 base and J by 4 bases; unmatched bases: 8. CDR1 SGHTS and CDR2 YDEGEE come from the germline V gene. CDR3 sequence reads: CASSLITGQGGYGYTF. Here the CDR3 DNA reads TGTGCCAGCAGCTTGATTACGGGACAGGGCGGCTATGGCTACACCTTC.